One and the same sample provided the 25 T cell receptor beta chains below, sequenced in a study of T cell responses to AZD1222 COVID-19 vaccine. Libraries were prepared by immunoSEQ multiplex PCR; TCRdb keeps only in-frame clonotypes and omits some of them. The repertoire holds some 120,000 clones, with about nine tenths as singletons. The input for sequencing was peripheral blood, taken on day 0 of AZD1222 vaccination. These receptors all come from an adult in good health.

The chain links TRBV24-1 to TRBJ2-2; 7 bases match TRBD2. There are 15 residues in the CDR3. The ends lost 4 bases at V and 6 bases at J; junction bases unmatched: 7. Per germline, CDR1 KGHDR and CDR2 SFDVKD. The CDR3 here is CATSESGGSAGELFF. CDR3 bases: TGTGCCACCAGTGAATCGGGGGGAAGTGCCGGGGAGCTGTTTTTT.

The chain is built from TRBV5-1 and TRBJ2-1, with 13 bases identical to TRBD2. After removal of 3 bases from V and 10 bases from J, the junction contained 7 bases not matched to a gene. Germline loops: CDR1 SGHRS, CDR2 YFSETQ. The CDR3 length is 15 residues. CDR3 nucleotide sequence: TGCGCCAGCAGCTCCAGACTAGCGGGGGGACGAGAGCAGTTCTTC. As protein: CASSSRLAGGREQFF.

This chain links TRBV5-1 with TRBJ1-5; 9 nucleotides line up with TRBD1. Germline V lookup: CDR1 SGHRS, CDR2 YFSETQ. The V and J ends lost 1 base and 4 bases, in that order; junction bases with no gene match: 6. The CDR3 consists of 16 residues. The chain's CDR3 is CASSLSGTGSNQPQHF. The CDR3 region has the DNA TGCGCCAGCAGCTTGTCCGGGACAGGGAGTAATCAGCCCCAGCATTTT.

The chain couples TRBV4-1 to TRBJ2-1; 8 positions match TRBD2. Germline assignment: CDR1 MGHRA and CDR2 YSYEKL. The CDR3 spans 13 residues. The V and J ends lost 4 bases and 9 bases, in that order; junction bases with no gene match: 5. The CDR3, as DNA: TGCGCCAGCAGCCGAGCGGGAGTAGGTGAGCAGTTCTTC. Protein sequence: CASSRAGVGEQFF.

The V call is TRBV10-2, the J call TRBJ1-5; no firm D call. CDR1 is WSHSY, CDR2 SAAADI, per germline. The CDR3 contains 14 residues. The V end lost 0 bases, the J end lost 6 bases, and 9 bases lay between the germline ends. The CDR3 nucleotides are TGCGCCAGCAGTGAGTCAAGGTCCGTTCAGCCCCAGCATTTT. As protein: CASSESRSVQPQHF.

The gene calls are TRBV10-3 and TRBJ1-3; the match to TRBD1 covers 11 bases. The V and J ends lost 6 bases and 6 bases, in that order; junction bases with no gene match: 16. The CDR3 has 18 residues. Germline V gives CDR1 ENHRY, CDR2 SYGVKD. CDR3 residues: CAIRGTGGARRMVNTIYF. DNA for the CDR3: TGTGCCATCAGAGGGACAGGGGGGGCGCGGCGGATGGTAAACACCATATATTTT.

V and J are TRBV4-2 and TRBJ2-4; D uncertain. Germline lookup yields CDR1 LGHNA and CDR2 YNFKEQ. This CDR3 is 14 amino acids long. Trimming took off 0 bases at V and 8 bases at J, with 11 bases between the two ends. The DNA for the CDR3 is TGTGCCAGCAGCCAAGATGTAGGGTTGGACATTCAGTACTTC. This encodes CASSQDVGLDIQYF.

This clone has a single count. J is TRBJ1-1 and V is TRBV19, with D tentatively TRBD1 (6 bases). CDR1 and CDR2 (germline): LNHDA, SQIVND (reference sequence). V was clipped by 7 bases and J by 1 base, with 13 bases between them. CDR3 length: 14 amino acids. This chain's CDR3 is CASISGHSNTEAFF. DNA for the CDR3: TGTGCCAGTATCTCGGGACACTCGAACACTGAAGCTTTCTTT. Full variable domain (remainder filled in from reference TRBV19 and TRBJ1-1): DGGITQSPKYLFRKEGQNVTLSCEQNLNHDAMYWYRQDPGQGLRLIYYSQIVNDFQKGDIAEGYSVSREKKESFPLTVTSAQKNPTAFYLCASISGHSNTEAFFGQGTRLTVV.

The J gene is TRBJ1-4, the V gene TRBV19, with D possibly TRBD1 on 5 matching bases. V lost 5 bases and J lost 6, with 7 bases in between. This CDR3 comprises 12 residues. Per germline, CDR1 LNHDA and CDR2 SQIVND (reference sequence). CDR3 protein: CASSGGYEKLFF. The CDR3 region has the DNA TGTGCCAGTAGTGGGGGGTATGAAAAACTGTTTTTT. The whole variable domain, remainder taken from reference TRBV19 and TRBJ1-4, is DGGITQSPKYLFRKEGQNVTLSCEQNLNHDAMYWYRQDPGQGLRLIYYSQIVNDFQKGDIAEGYSVSREKKESFPLTVTSAQKNPTAFYLCASSGGYEKLFFGSGTQLSVL.

This chain connects TRBV11-2 to TRBJ2-2; possible D gene TRBD2, 5 bases. CDR3 length equals 16 residues. CDR1 and CDR2 from the germline V gene are SGHAT and FQNNGV. The V and J ends lost 4 bases and 5 bases respectively, with 17 bases between them. The CDR3 nucleotides are TGTGCCAGCAGCTCGTCCGGGCTCCCGGGGACCGGGGAGCTGTTTTTT. Protein: CASSSSGLPGTGELFF.

The chain joins TRBV27 to TRBJ1-2; tentative D call: TRBD1 (6 bases). V was clipped by 4 bases and J by 0 bases, with 12 bases between them. From germline, CDR1 is MNHEY and CDR2 SMNVEV (reference sequence). This CDR3 has 15 amino acids. The CDR3 region is CASSSGQIPNYGYTF. Written as DNA, the CDR3 is TGTGCCAGCAGTTCAGGACAGATACCTAACTATGGCTACACCTTC.

V gene TRBV6-4 combines with J gene TRBJ2-1; 10 nucleotides agree with TRBD2. CDR1 is MRHNA and CDR2 is SNTAGT in the germline V gene. Trimming at V came to 8 bases and at J to 8 bases, leaving 15 bases not matched to a gene. CDR3 length: 16 residues. The CDR3 spells CASALPRSSGSDEQFF. For the CDR3, the DNA is TGTGCCAGCGCCCTACCCCGGTCTAGCGGGAGTGATGAGCAGTTCTTC.

The V gene is TRBV5-1, the J gene TRBJ2-7, with 8 nucleotides matching TRBD2. The J segment lost 0 bases and the V segment lost 1 base, leaving 3 bases of the junction unmatched. Looked up from germline, CDR1 is SGHRS and CDR2 is YFSETQ. The CDR3 loop spans 15 amino acids. The CDR3 DNA reads as TGCGCCAGCAGCTTGATGAGCGGGAGCTCCTACGAGCAGTACTTC. Translated: CASSLMSGSSYEQYF. Full variable domain (remainder filled in from reference TRBV5-1 and TRBJ2-7): KAGVTQTPRYLIKTRGQQVTLSCSPISGHRSVSWYQQTPGQGLQFLFEYFSETQRNKGNFPGRFSGRQFSNSRSEMNVSTLELGDSALYLCASSLMSGSSYEQYFGPGTRLTVT.

The gene calls are TRBV19 and TRBJ1-2, with D possibly TRBD1 on 5 matching bases. V lost 6 bases and J 3 bases, leaving 5 bases between the germline ends. The CDR3 is 11 amino acids. Looked up from germline, CDR1 is LNHDA and CDR2 is SQIVND (reference sequence). The CDR3 spells CASRTDYGYTF. DNA of the CDR3: TGTGCCAGTAGGACAGACTATGGCTACACCTTC. The variable domain in full, with the rest retrieved from reference TRBV19 and TRBJ1-2, is DGGITQSPKYLFRKEGQNVTLSCEQNLNHDAMYWYRQDPGQGLRLIYYSQIVNDFQKGDIAEGYSVSREKKESFPLTVTSAQKNPTAFYLCASRTDYGYTFGSGTRLTVV.

The chain is built from TRBV6-4 and TRBJ1-1; D possibly corresponds to TRBD1 (5 bases). The CDR3 is made up of 13 amino acids. The germline CDR1 and CDR2 sequences are MRHNA and SNTAGT. Trimming cost V 5 bases and J 8 bases, with 15 bases left between them. CDR3 nucleotides: TGTGCCAGCAGTTTGGGGGTTAGAGGAGAAGCTTTCTTT. It translates to CASSLGVRGEAFF.

The genes are TRBV7-2 and TRBJ2-7; no clear D. This CDR3 comprises 14 residues. Germline CDR1 reads SGHTA; CDR2 reads FQGNSA. Trimming removed 1 base at V and 4 bases at J, with 11 bases between. The CDR3 sequence is CASSLGGQSYEQYF. In DNA form, the CDR3 reads TGTGCCAGCAGCTTAGGTGGGCAGTCATACGAGCAGTACTTC.

This chain connects TRBV5-1 to TRBJ2-7; D tentatively reads TRBD1 or TRBD2 (5 bases each). The germline V gene encodes CDR1 SGHRS and CDR2 YFSETQ. V dropped 4 bases and J dropped 5 bases, with 16 bases sitting between them. The CDR3 loop spans 14 amino acids. As DNA, the CDR3 is TGCGCCAGCAGCCCCGGGGCCTCCAGGAACGAGCAGTACTTC. Translated: CASSPGASRNEQYF.

The chain links TRBV5-1 to TRBJ2-3; possible D gene TRBD2, 5 bases. This CDR3 contains 16 residues. The ends were cut back, 0 bases at V and 0 bases at J, with 11 bases in the middle. Germline V gene lookup returns CDR1 SGHRS and CDR2 YFSETQ. CDR3: CASSLGRSGSTDTQYF. CDR3 coding DNA: TGCGCCAGCAGCTTGGGACGGAGCGGAAGCACAGATACGCAGTATTTT.

V usage is TRBV5-1 and J usage is TRBJ2-6; 9 nucleotides match TRBD1. V was pared by 3 bases and J by 0 bases, with 13 bases of the junction left unmatched. The V gene's germline CDR1 is SGHRS and CDR2 YFSETQ. The length of the CDR3 is 20 residues. The CDR3 DNA reads TGCGCCAGCAGCTCCGGGACAGGGATTAAATCTAGCTCTGGGGCCAACGTCCTGACTTTC. This translates into CASSSGTGIKSSSGANVLTF.

The chain joins TRBV3-1 (or the pseudogene TRBV3-2) to TRBJ2-1; D is undetermined. Germline lookup yields CDR1 LGHDT and CDR2 YNNKEL (reference sequence). The CDR3 consists of 13 residues. Trimming cost V 0 bases and J 8 bases, with 8 bases left between them. The CDR3 is CASSQELSDEQFF. In DNA form, the CDR3 reads TGTGCCAGCAGCCAAGAACTAAGCGATGAGCAGTTCTTC.

In regard to this clone: Other DNA sequences of this sample code for an identical CDR3. The chain recombines TRBV30 with TRBJ1-1; tentatively, D is TRBD1 (5 bases). The germline V and J ends were trimmed by 0 bases and 3 bases, with 8 bases remaining between them. The CDR3 totals 13 residues. The V gene's germline CDR1 is GTSNPN and CDR2 SVGIG (reference sequence). The CDR3 reads CAWSVLGDTEAFF. The DNA of the CDR3 is TGTGCCTGGAGTGTACTGGGGGACACTGAAGCTTTCTTT.

The chain employs TRBV13 and TRBJ1-2, with D uncertain. Trimming pared 1 base from V and 10 bases from J, leaving 10 bases between. The germline gives CDR1 PRHDT, CDR2 FYEKMQ (reference sequence). CDR3 length equals 12 residues. Written as DNA, the CDR3 is TGTGCCAGCAGCTTAGTTCAGCCGGACTACACCTTC. Protein: CASSLVQPDYTF.

J is TRBJ1-2 and V is TRBV12-3 or TRBV12-4; D gene unclear. The CDR3 spans 12 residues. The ends were cut back, 3 bases at V and 4 bases at J, with 6 bases in the middle. CDR3 loop: CASSFSGYGYTF. The CDR3 DNA sequence: TGTGCCAGCAGTTTTTCTGGCTATGGCTACACCTTC.

V gene TRBV30 combines with J gene TRBJ1-3; D is ambiguous. The CDR3 consists of 12 residues. Trimming shortened V by 4 bases and J by 4 bases, and 8 bases separated the two germline ends. The germline CDR1 and CDR2 sequences are GTSNPN and SVGIG (reference sequence). The CDR3 DNA sequence: TGTGCCTGGAAAGGGAAGGGAAACACCATATATTTT. Protein sequence: CAWKGKGNTIYF.

CDR3 bases: TGTGCCAGCAGCTTAGTTCGGTTCTGGGCTAGCGGGGGTCCCTACAATGAGCAGTTCTTC. Translated, it gives CASSLVRFWASGGPYNEQFF. This chain links TRBV7-6 with TRBJ2-1, with 10 nucleotides matching TRBD2. CDR3 size: 20 residues. The V gene's germline CDR1 is SGHVS and CDR2 FNYEAQ. J was trimmed by 2 bases and V by 1 base; bases with no gene match: 14.